The table lists the clone carrying this TCR beta chain with a few counts. Next came a second PCR, run for about 7 to 12 cycles, which used a sample-barcoded 5' primer along with a J-beta primer mix. TCRdb itself ran the 5' RACE reads through MiXCR, one entry per CDR3 protein. The data contain roughly 1,500,000 distinct CDR3 sequences, 35% to 45% of them singletons. This CDR3 comprises 14 residues. The germline CDR1 and CDR2 sequences are SGHKS and YYEKEE (reference sequence). V was shortened by 3 bases and J by 2 bases, with 11 bases between the two germline ends. The data stem from a study of blood T cells in healthy people across ages.

The sample taken for sequencing was blood. The V call is TRBV5-5, the J call TRBJ2-5, with D perhaps given as TRBD1 or TRBD2 (5 bases each). The sequence derives from a woman aged 18 to 35 in good health. DNA for the CDR3: TGTGCCAGCAGCTGGGGGATAAATCAAGAGACCCAGTACTTC. Its translation is CASSWGINQETQYF.